A selection of T cell receptor beta chains follows, all from one sample in a study of shared clonotypes between healthy human individuals. The method was immunoSEQ multiplex PCR; TCRdb's version includes in-frame clones alone and lacks a portion of them. The data show about 2.4 million clones, just over 90% seen once. Sequenced material: naive CD4+ T cells sorted from blood. These receptors were taken from a young man in good health. Each CDR3 is given with its conserved first and last residue. Each record gives: J gene, V gene, CDR3 protein.

TRBJ2-7	TRBV10-1	CASSSTGLAGEQYF
TRBJ1-6	TRBV18	CASSREGAINSPLHF
TRBJ2-3	TRBV18	CASSPRTSGSGHTQYF
TRBJ2-1	TRBV6-1	CATGPWTSVDEQFF
TRBJ1-5	TRBV7-2	CASSFAGTAYLNQPQHF
TRBJ2-7	TRBV6-5	CASTSRGVREQYF
TRBJ2-5	TRBV9	CASSAGIQETQYF
TRBJ1-2	TRBV5-4	CASSSTGANYGYTF
TRBJ2-2	TRBV5-4	CASSTGQGYTGELFF
TRBJ2-5	TRBV13	CASSLASGRVAETQYF
TRBJ1-3	TRBV5-1	CASSLEGDRGGGNTIYF
TRBJ1-1	TRBV6-5	CASSGTGGTEAFF
TRBJ1-4	TRBV7-9	CASSSSGTYFEKLFF
TRBJ1-2	TRBV5-1	CASSSPNRDYGYTF
TRBJ2-2	TRBV5-1	CASSLPGGTSGELFF
TRBJ2-3	TRBV2	CASMGGATDTQYF
TRBJ1-5	TRBV6-1	CASSATLSEGNQPQHF
TRBJ2-2	TRBV19	CASSIIGGLAGAARRTGELFF
TRBJ2-7	TRBV20-1	CSAIDRYEQYF
TRBJ2-4	TRBV7-9	CASSLGTLAARDIQYF
TRBJ2-3	TRBV19	CASSSPTGVGLTDTQYF
TRBJ2-2	TRBV18	CASSVVSGRMNTGELFF
TRBJ2-1	TRBV25-1	CASSAGGTGSHEQFF
TRBJ2-5	TRBV11-2	CASSSRLAGVGTQYF
TRBJ1-2	TRBV15	CATSRDRWGGEAATF
TRBJ2-7	TRBV6-1	CASSLEHSYEQYF
TRBJ2-3	TRBV10-2	CASSESLITDTQYF
TRBJ1-4	TRBV5-1	CASSPLPNEKLFF
TRBJ2-7	TRBV27	CASSSSGLAGSGYEQYF
TRBJ1-5	TRBV27	CASSLTGGGRQPQHF
TRBJ2-3	TRBV5-1	CASSLGGDSTDTQYF
TRBJ1-6	TRBV6-1	CASSERSGPIPNSPLHF
TRBJ2-1	TRBV6-1	CASMGDRAGRNEQFF
TRBJ1-1	TRBV19	CASSGVTEGTEAFF
TRBJ2-7	TRBV5-4	CASSAPTEGKQYF
TRBJ1-1	TRBV9	CASTLDRANTEAFF
TRBJ2-5	TRBV28	CASTQPVGTQYF
TRBJ2-3	TRBV5-4	CASSLGGLAGGDTQYF
TRBJ2-1	TRBV7-9	CASSLAMGGPYNEQFF
TRBJ2-1	TRBV2	CASSPPSRAHEQFF
TRBJ2-1	TRBV9	CASSVVDRGSFKQFF
TRBJ2-7	TRBV7-2	CASRLTGQGPYEQYF
TRBJ1-2	TRBV7-9	CASSYGENYGYTF
TRBJ1-5	TRBV30	CAWRGQGASQPQHF
TRBJ2-1	TRBV7-2	CASSPARGEQFF
TRBJ2-1	TRBV5-1	CASSSGASGVSEQFF
TRBJ2-5	TRBV18	CASSIRAETQYF
TRBJ1-3	TRBV7-2	CASSSSGGSGNTIYF
TRBJ2-7	TRBV5-5	CASSFTGVGEQYF
TRBJ1-1	TRBV12-5	CASAGQGIGTEAFF
TRBJ2-6	TRBV29-1	CSGLGLYGANVLTF
TRBJ1-1	TRBV7-9	CASSLGGSYEAFF
TRBJ2-7	TRBV2	CASSADGYEQYF
TRBJ1-4	TRBV5-1	CASRGGAPSTNEKLFF
TRBJ1-3	TRBV5-8	CASSLTGLDSGNTIYF
TRBJ2-6	TRBV5-4	CASSLESSGANVLTF
TRBJ2-3	TRBV6-6	CASRSTGGLSTDTQYF